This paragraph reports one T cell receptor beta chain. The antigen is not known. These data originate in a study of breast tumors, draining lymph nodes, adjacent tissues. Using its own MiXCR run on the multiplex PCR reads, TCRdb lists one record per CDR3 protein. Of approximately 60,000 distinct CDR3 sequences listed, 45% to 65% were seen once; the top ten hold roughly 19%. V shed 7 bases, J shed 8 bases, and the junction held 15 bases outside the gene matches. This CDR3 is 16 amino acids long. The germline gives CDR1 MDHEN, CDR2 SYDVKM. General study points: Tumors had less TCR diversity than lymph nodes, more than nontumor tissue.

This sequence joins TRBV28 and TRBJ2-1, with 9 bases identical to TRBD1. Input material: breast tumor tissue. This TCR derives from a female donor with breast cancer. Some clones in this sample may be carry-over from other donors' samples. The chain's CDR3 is CASKLTGTGFKDEQFF. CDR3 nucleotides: TGTGCCAGCAAACTCACGGGGACAGGGTTTAAGGATGAGCAGTTCTTC.